This entry concerns a single T cell receptor beta chain. This clone's antigen is unknown. The sample holds no much larger clone one base away, and base qualities are not on file. In the prospective study, participants were roughly 18 to 95 years old, resided in about two dozen geographic areas of the United States, and were enrolled through a virtual design. In the prospective study, participants were assigned to cohorts based on the clinical history participants reported in a screening survey and a study questionnaire. In the prospective study, whole blood, serum and a nasopharyngeal or oropharyngeal swab were collected from each participant by mobile phlebotomists. Over an approximately two-month period, participants in the prospective study had the option of providing additional blood draws and questionnaires. Before DNA extraction, prospective study blood samples were shipped either frozen or at room temperature.

CDR1 and CDR2 were assigned from the germline V gene (reference sequence) as SEHNR and FQNEAQ. V was cut back by 5 bases and J by 0 bases, leaving a gap of 14 bases between them. The CDR3 numbers 16 residues from cysteine through phenylalanine. Here the CDR3 DNA is all that survives: 48 bases in frame from base 1. The immunoSEQ Assay, a bias-controlled multiplex PCR, was used to amplify TCRbeta CDR3 regions from genomic DNA. In the source study's methods: The number of nucleated cells in each sample was estimated by amplification of reference gene primers within the assay. Sequence reads were collapsed and filtered to measure the absolute abundance of every unique TCRbeta CDR3 rearrangement. For each sample, productive Simpson clonality was calculated as the square root of Simpson's diversity index across productive rearrangements. The clones in this table, taken by TCRdb from immuneACCESS, are in-frame only. Not every clone is retained; where verified, under half of the shortfall comes from an unresolved V gene, and the cause of the rest is unknown. The V and J calls and clone size come from that table; D and trimming were worked out from the DNA. The sample table lists about 160,000 clones, over 70% of them with a count of one. The ten largest clones add up to around 6% of the sample.

The data originate from a study of blood T cell repertoires in COVID-19 (dated by TCRdb to 2018 to 2020). As for the study more broadly: The collaborator samples originated in the United States, Italy and Spain and spanned the acute and convalescent phases of COVID-19. The prospective study material was composed of cDNA or gDNA derived from T cells, B-cell-depleted T cells, or PBMCs. Deeply sampled blood TCRbeta repertoires from subjects exposed to, actively infected with, or recovered from COVID-19 were included in the dataset. The repertoires were made available in a free public database intended to serve as a resource for research on the immune response to SARS-CoV-2. Samples came from the ongoing ImmuneRACE study (first 160 participants) plus 1,254 subjects from 6 global collaborators. Nearly every sample came with metadata listing a de-identified subject ID, COVID-19 status, age in years and sex. HLA class I and class II types, where available, came from metadata supplied by the sample provider rather than from assay-based typing.

Results and caveats for the whole study, not just this receptor: The amount of clinical and demographic metadata varied by source and participant and was provided uncurated.

Sequenced sample: PBMCs or T cells enriched from blood (not recorded which). This receptor was obtained from a woman aged 40-49 years with acute COVID-19. The V gene is TRBV7-9 and the J gene is TRBJ1-3; the D gene cannot be resolved reliably. The encoded CDR3 is CASSSPNSRSGNTIYF. In nucleotide form, the sequence is TGTGCCAGCAGCAGCCCAAACAGCCGCTCTGGAAACACCATATATTTT.